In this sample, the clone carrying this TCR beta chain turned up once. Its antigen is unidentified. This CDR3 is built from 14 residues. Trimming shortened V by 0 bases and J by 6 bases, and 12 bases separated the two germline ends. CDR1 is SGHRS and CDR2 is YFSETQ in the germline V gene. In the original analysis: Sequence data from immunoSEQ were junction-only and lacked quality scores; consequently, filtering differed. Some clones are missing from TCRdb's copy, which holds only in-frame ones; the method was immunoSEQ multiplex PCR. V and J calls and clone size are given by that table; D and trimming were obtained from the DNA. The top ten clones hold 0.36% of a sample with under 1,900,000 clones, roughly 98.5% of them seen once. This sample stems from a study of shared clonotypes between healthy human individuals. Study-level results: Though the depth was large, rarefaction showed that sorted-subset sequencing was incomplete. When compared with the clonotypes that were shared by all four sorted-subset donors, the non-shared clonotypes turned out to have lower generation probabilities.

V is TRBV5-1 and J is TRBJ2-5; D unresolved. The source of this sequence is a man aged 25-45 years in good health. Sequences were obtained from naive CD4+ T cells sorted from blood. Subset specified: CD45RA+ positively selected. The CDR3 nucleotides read TGCGCCAGCAGCTTGGTTCCGGAGAGGAAGACCCAGTACTTC. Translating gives CASSLVPERKTQYF.